The table lists the clone carrying this TCR beta chain with many counts. The data derive from a study of neurological immune-mediated disorders. As for time point: longitudinal time-point 2. The CDR3 covers 15 residues. With 3 bases removed from V and 0 bases from J, the gap between germline ends came to 8 bases. Germline-derived CDR1 and CDR2 are KGHDR and SFDVKD. TCRdb fed the 5' RACE reads into MiXCR, producing one record per CDR3 protein. This table has about 80,000 distinct CDR3 sequences, more than 5% appearing once. J is TRBJ2-1 and V is TRBV24-1; D is ambiguous. This TCR came from a woman aged 55 to 70 with multiple sclerosis. The material sequenced was PBMCs. CDR3 in DNA: TGTGCCACCAGTGATCGTACCAGCTCCTACAATGAGCAGTTCTTC. It specifies CATSDRTSSYNEQFF.